This TCR beta chain came from a study of PD-1 blockade in classical Hodgkin lymphoma. TCRdb's table, derived via immunoSEQ multiplex PCR, lists solely in-frame clones and lacks some. The data hold around 13,000 clones, with around 76% observed a single time. Study conclusions and caveats: Baseline diversity resembling that of newly diagnosed patients was seen in complete responders.

Exposure to brentuximab vedotin varied, and each patient had relapsed following autologous stem cell transplantation. This clone was detected a few times. Its target is unknown. Trimming removed 3 bases from V and 3 bases from J, with 6 bases in between. Germline loops: CDR1 LNHDA, CDR2 SQIVND (reference sequence). This CDR3 is built from 12 residues. The rearrangement joins TRBV19 to TRBJ2-7, with D maybe TRBD2 (6 bases). This receptor was taken from a human donor with classical Hodgkin lymphoma. This material consisted of peripheral blood mononuclear cells (PBMCs), taken at baseline. CDR3 nucleotides: TGTGCCAGTAGTATGGGGGGCTACGAGCAGTACTTC. Amino acids: CASSMGGYEQYF.